Below, 20 T cell receptor beta chains from the same sample are listed, as sequenced in a study of blood T cell repertoires in COVID-19. The table came from immunoSEQ multiplex PCR; TCRdb's copy has only in-frame clones and leaves some out. The repertoire includes roughly 320,000 clones, around nine tenths of them detected once, and around 3.9% sits in the top ten. Material: PBMCs or T cells enriched from blood (not recorded which). The receptors shown here come from a woman aged 25-40 years who had been exposed to COVID-19.

This chain links TRBV10-3 with TRBJ2-2, with a weak D call TRBD1 (6 bases). The CDR3 contains 13 residues. Trimming stripped 6 bases from V and 4 bases from J, with 9 bases between. Looked up from germline, CDR1 is ENHRY and CDR2 is SYGVKD. The CDR3 here is CAISDRPTGELFF. The DNA for the CDR3 is TGTGCCATCAGCGACAGGCCCACCGGGGAGCTGTTTTTT.

The chain employs TRBV4-1 and TRBJ1-1, with 9 bases that match TRBD1. The CDR3 runs to 14 residues. CDR1 and CDR2 (germline): MGHRA, YSYEKL. V shed 4 bases and J 3 bases; nucleotides not matched to a gene: 3. In nucleotides, the CDR3 is TGCGCCAGCAGCCCCGACAGGGGGTACACTGAAGCTTTCTTT. Translated: CASSPDRGYTEAFF.

This chain connects TRBV5-1 to TRBJ2-4, with TRBD2 matching over 9 bases. Germline values: CDR1 SGHRS, CDR2 YFSETQ. CDR3 size: 15 residues. The trim removed 0 bases at V and 6 bases at J, leaving 4 bases unmatched. The CDR3 DNA follows: TGCGCCAGCAGCTTGGGTAGCGGGAGAGGAAACATTCAGTACTTC. As protein: CASSLGSGRGNIQYF.

J is TRBJ1-6 and V is TRBV11-2; D not resolved. The CDR3 covers 14 residues. Germline V gene sequence: CDR1 SGHAT, CDR2 FQNNGV. The V end lost 0 bases, the J end lost 6 bases, and 6 bases lay between the germline ends. CDR3 residues: CASSLDGFNSPLHF. The CDR3, as DNA: TGTGCCAGCAGCTTAGATGGCTTTAATTCACCCCTCCACTTT.

This chain joins TRBV9 and TRBJ2-3, with 8 bases aligning to TRBD2. This CDR3 comprises 17 residues. V lost 4 bases and J lost 6; bases outside the gene matches: 16. Germline V CDR1 and CDR2: SGDLS, YYNGEE. CDR3 region: CASSSAGGPRMTDTQYF. DNA for the CDR3: TGTGCCAGCAGCTCGGCGGGGGGACCCCGAATGACGGATACGCAGTATTTT.

In this sample, this clone turned up once. The chain is built from TRBV6-4 and TRBJ2-5; TRBD1 matches 7 bases. The CDR3 is 14 residues long. From germline, CDR1 is MRHNA and CDR2 SNTAGT. J lost 0 bases, V lost 7 bases, and 5 bases had no gene match. The chain's CDR3 is CASTIDRDQETQYF. The CDR3 DNA reads TGTGCCAGCACCATTGACAGGGACCAAGAGACCCAGTACTTC.

This chain connects TRBV6-1 to TRBJ2-7; D might be TRBD2 (6 bases). This CDR3 spans 18 amino acids. Per the germline V gene, CDR1 is MNHNS and CDR2 is SASEGT. V was trimmed by 2 bases and J by 3 bases, leaving 23 bases between them. The CDR3 nucleotides are TGTGCCAGCAGTGAATTCGCTAGCGAGGATACTCATATCTACGAGCAGTACTTC. This encodes CASSEFASEDTHIYEQYF.

The chain combines TRBV12-3 or TRBV12-4 with TRBJ1-2; tentatively, D is TRBD1 (6 bases). Between the trimmed V and J ends, which lost 7 bases and 4 bases, there was a span of 13 bases. The length of the CDR3 is 13 residues. This CDR3 reads CASKIDRSYGYTF. Written as DNA, the CDR3 is TGTGCCAGCAAGATTGACAGGTCCTATGGCTACACCTTC.

The rearrangement links TRBV4-2 to TRBJ2-1; D gene uncertain. The CDR3 spans 15 residues. Germline CDR1 LGHNA, CDR2 YNFKEQ. Trimming shortened V by 2 bases and J by 0 bases, and 8 bases separated the two germline ends. The CDR3 region is CASSQTVSSYNEQFF. The CDR3 DNA sequence: TGTGCCAGCAGCCAAACAGTGAGCTCCTACAATGAGCAGTTCTTC.

CDR3 loop: CSASEGMRQGADGYTF. DNA of the CDR3: TGCAGTGCTAGTGAAGGGATGAGGCAGGGGGCGGATGGCTACACCTTC. The chain carries TRBV20-1 and TRBJ1-2, with TRBD1 matching 8 bases. V trimming: 3 bases; J trimming: 6 bases; junction bases outside the gene matches: 15. This CDR3 comprises 16 residues. Germline V gene lookup returns CDR1 DFQATT and CDR2 SNEGSKA (reference sequence).

This chain links TRBV7-6 with TRBJ2-1; 11 positions match TRBD2. The CDR3 is 16 amino acids. V lost 5 bases and J lost 0; bases outside the gene matches: 3. Germline loops: CDR1 SGHVS, CDR2 FNYEAQ. The CDR3 DNA reads as TGTGCCAGCAGCCTTAGCGGGGGGGGCTCCTACAATGAGCAGTTCTTC. It encodes CASSLSGGGSYNEQFF. The full variable domain, with the rest looked up from reference TRBV7-6 and TRBJ2-1, is GAGVSQSPRYKVTKRGQDVALRCDPISGHVSLYWYRQALGQGPEFLTYFNYEAQQDKSGLPNDRFSAERPEGSISTLTIQRTEQRDSAMYRCASSLSGGGSYNEQFFGPGTRLTVL.

This CDR3 reads CASSSRLAEHTDTQYF. As DNA, the CDR3 is TGTGCCAGCAGTTCCCGACTAGCGGAACACACAGATACGCAGTATTTT. The chain joins TRBV6-2 or TRBV6-3 to TRBJ2-3; 9 nucleotides match TRBD2. The V gene end was trimmed by 4 bases and the J gene end by 2 bases; junction bases not matched to a gene: 7. The CDR3 loop spans 16 amino acids. CDR1 and CDR2 from the germline V gene are MNHEY and SVGEGT.

This clone was counted a few times. V gene TRBV20-1 combines with J gene TRBJ1-2, with D tentatively TRBD1 (5 bases). The V gene's germline CDR1 is DFQATT and CDR2 SNEGSKA (reference sequence). This CDR3 has 15 residues. V lost 3 bases, J lost 6 bases, and 20 bases lay in between. CDR3 sequence reads: CSASPEAGGVHGYTF. The CDR3 bases are TGCAGTGCTAGTCCGGAGGCCGGAGGGGTTCATGGCTACACCTTC.

The chain recombines TRBV29-1 with TRBJ1-6; 8 positions agree with TRBD1. The CDR3 is 12 amino acids. The V gene's germline CDR1 is SQVTM and CDR2 ANQGSEA. J lost 9 bases, V lost 7 bases, and 5 bases had no gene match. The CDR3 nucleotides read TGCAGCGCCGGGACAGGAGGTTCACCCCTCCACTTT. It codes for CSAGTGGSPLHF.

The rearrangement uses TRBV19 and TRBJ1-6; 10 nucleotides match TRBD1. Germline V lookup: CDR1 LNHDA, CDR2 SQIVND (reference sequence). The CDR3 totals 15 residues. The V segment lost 3 bases and the J segment 7 bases; nucleotides outside the gene matches: 3. CDR3 region: CASSIRQGANSPLHF. The CDR3 coding sequence is TGTGCCAGTAGTATCAGACAGGGGGCGAATTCACCCCTCCACTTT.

The chain is built from TRBV7-2 and TRBJ2-7; TRBD1 agrees at 9 bases. From germline, CDR1 is SGHTA and CDR2 FQGNSA. V shed 2 bases and J 1 base; nucleotides not matched to a gene: 6. This CDR3 is 16 amino acids long. The CDR3 coding sequence is TGTGCCAGCAGCTTACGTCGGGACAGGGCTTCCTACGAGCAGTACTTC. Protein product: CASSLRRDRASYEQYF.

The chain is built from TRBV6-5 and TRBJ1-6; TRBD1 matches at 8 bases. V shed 6 bases and J 7 bases; nucleotides not matched to a gene: 8. The CDR3 is 15 residues long. Germline V gives CDR1 MNHEY, CDR2 SVGAGI. CDR3 sequence reads: CASSSRTGWNSPLHF. CDR3 nucleotide sequence: TGTGCCAGCAGCTCTCGGACAGGGTGGAATTCACCCCTCCACTTT.

The rearrangement links TRBV27 to TRBJ2-1; 12 nucleotides agree with TRBD2. Germline values: CDR1 MNHEY, CDR2 SMNVEV (reference sequence). CDR3 length: 16 residues. V shed 2 bases and J 7 bases; nucleotides not matched to a gene: 6. The CDR3 sequence: CASSLIASGGANEQFF. Here the CDR3 DNA reads TGTGCCAGCAGTTTAATAGCTAGCGGGGGGGCAAATGAGCAGTTCTTC.

The CDR3: CASSVGPAGRETQYF. The CDR3 coding sequence is TGTGCCAGCAGCGTAGGGCCGGCGGGCCGAGAGACCCAGTACTTC. The J gene is TRBJ2-5, the V gene TRBV9; D is perhaps TRBD2 (5 bases). Germline CDR1 is SGDLS and CDR2 is YYNGEE. The CDR3 totals 15 residues. V lost 0 bases, J lost 4 bases, and 13 bases lay in between.

The genes are TRBV25-1 and TRBJ2-7; 7 bases map to TRBD1. V lost 2 bases to trimming and J lost 4 bases; unmatched junction nucleotides: 2. Germline CDR1 MGHDK, CDR2 SYGVNS. The CDR3 runs 13 residues. This CDR3 reads CASSEGTEYEQYF. The CDR3 DNA sequence: TGTGCCAGCAGTGAAGGGACAGAGTACGAGCAGTACTTC.